This TCR beta chain was captured by sequencing in a study of naive and memory T cell subsets. Amplification of ligated cDNA took four PCR rounds with SP2 and nested alpha and beta constant primers. TCRdb reprocessed the 5' RACE reads with MiXCR, giving one entry per CDR3 protein. Among about 62,000 distinct CDR3 sequences listed, 7% to 8% were seen once. An oligonucleotide containing a UMI was ligated to the 3' end of TCR cDNA. From germline, CDR1 is MNHNS and CDR2 SASEGT. This CDR3 region has 14 residues. Losses at the gene ends were 5 bases for V and 4 bases for J; bases not matched to a gene: 4. This TCR was sampled from a female donor in good health. V gene TRBV6-1 combines with J gene TRBJ2-5; 10 positions agree with TRBD2. The DNA for the CDR3 is TGTGCCAGCAGTCCTCGGACTAGCGGAGAGACCCAGTACTTC. Translating it yields CASSPRTSGETQYF.